Presented here are 22 T cell receptor beta chains from one specimen sequenced in a study of OX40 agonist ivuxolimab in advanced cancers. The table came from immunoSEQ multiplex PCR; TCRdb's copy has only in-frame clones and leaves some out. The table shows approximately 42,000 clones, with over 75% occurring only once. This material consisted of CD4+ or CD8+ T cells sorted from blood, taken in a trial of the OX40 agonist ivuxolimab. The receptor source for this set is an adult with an advanced solid tumor such as melanoma, head and neck, liver or kidney cancer.

The V call is TRBV5-5, the J call TRBJ1-1; D not certain. CDR1 is SGHKS, CDR2 YYEKEE, per germline (reference sequence). V was trimmed by 1 base and J by 1 base, leaving 17 bases between them. CDR3 length: 17 amino acids. In DNA, the CDR3 is TGTGCCAGCAGCTTGTTGCCGTCAGTATTATCGAACACTGAAGCTTTCTTT. It encodes CASSLLPSVLSNTEAFF.

Written as DNA, the CDR3 is TGTGCCAGCAGCTTTGTTCAGGGGATAGATCAGCCCCAGCATTTT. It translates to CASSFVQGIDQPQHF. This chain connects TRBV7-6 to TRBJ1-5; D possibly corresponds to TRBD1 (6 bases). The CDR3 totals 15 residues. V dropped 3 bases and J dropped 5 bases, with 14 bases sitting between them. Germline V gene data show CDR1 as SGHVS and CDR2 as FNYEAQ.

The chain uses TRBV5-4 and TRBJ2-3, with D hard to call. The V gene lost 0 bases and the J gene lost 4 bases, with 12 bases spanning the gap. The CDR3 totals 15 residues. The germline V gene has CDR1 SGHNT and CDR2 YYREEE (reference sequence). The CDR3 protein is CASSLEVSPADTQYF. Written as DNA, the CDR3 is TGTGCCAGCAGCTTGGAGGTTAGCCCGGCAGATACGCAGTATTTT.

This chain links TRBV11-2 with TRBJ2-1, with D uncertain. V was cut by 1 base and J by 6 bases, with 4 bases left in between. This CDR3 spans 12 amino acids. Germline V gene sequence: CDR1 SGHAT, CDR2 FQNNGV. The CDR3 spells CASSLGLNEQFF. CDR3 in DNA: TGTGCCAGCAGCTTAGGTCTCAATGAGCAGTTCTTC.

The rearrangement links TRBV27 to TRBJ2-1, with D uncertain. The CDR3 loop spans 13 amino acids. Trimming stripped 2 bases from V and 8 bases from J, with 10 bases between. Germline CDR1 is MNHEY and CDR2 is SMNVEV (reference sequence). The CDR3 DNA sequence: TGTGCCAGCAGTTTACAGGAGAAGGATGAGCAGTTCTTC. It yields the protein CASSLQEKDEQFF.

This chain uses TRBV11-2 with TRBJ1-2, with a weak D call TRBD1 (6 bases). CDR1 and CDR2 (germline): SGHAT, FQNNGV. V lost 3 bases and J 4 bases, leaving 9 bases between the germline ends. CDR3 length equals 13 residues. Here the CDR3 DNA reads TGTGCCAGCAGCTTCTCGGACAGCTATGGCTACACCTTC. It translates to CASSFSDSYGYTF. Looking up the rest from reference TRBV11-2 and TRBJ1-2 gives the full variable domain: EAGVAQSPRYKIIEKRQSVAFWCNPISGHATLYWYQQILGQGPKLLIQFQNNGVVDDSQLPKDRFSAERLKGVDSTLKIQPAKLEDSAVYLCASSFSDSYGYTFGSGTRLTVV.

The rearrangement links TRBV27 to TRBJ1-1; D is undetermined. Trimming shortened V by 3 bases and J by 0 bases, and 8 bases separated the two germline ends. The CDR3 covers 14 residues. Germline values: CDR1 MNHEY, CDR2 SMNVEV (reference sequence). The CDR3 is CASSFHSVNTEAFF. CDR3 in DNA: TGTGCCAGCAGTTTTCATTCTGTGAACACTGAAGCTTTCTTT.

V is TRBV19 and J is TRBJ1-1, with D perhaps TRBD1 (6 bases). Germline values: CDR1 LNHDA, CDR2 SQIVND (reference sequence). Trimming pared 3 bases from V and 5 bases from J, leaving 13 bases between. The CDR3 is made up of 14 amino acids. The CDR3, as DNA: TGTGCCAGTAGTATTTCTCGGACAGTTACTGAAGCTTTCTTT. It is translated as CASSISRTVTEAFF. The entire variable domain, with the rest obtained from reference TRBV19 and TRBJ1-1, is as follows: DGGITQSPKYLFRKEGQNVTLSCEQNLNHDAMYWYRQDPGQGLRLIYYSQIVNDFQKGDIAEGYSVSREKKESFPLTVTSAQKNPTAFYLCASSISRTVTEAFFGQGTRLTVV.

This chain uses TRBV19 with TRBJ2-1, with 8 bases aligning to TRBD2. The ends lost 7 bases at V and 0 bases at J; junction bases unmatched: 5. Germline CDR1 LNHDA, CDR2 SQIVND (reference sequence). The length of the CDR3 is 15 residues. CDR3 region: CASTSGGVSYNEQFF. The CDR3 coding sequence is TGTGCCAGTACCTCCGGGGGGGTCTCCTACAATGAGCAGTTCTTC.

The chain has TRBV11-3 and TRBJ2-1; unclear D gene. The CDR3 sequence is 15 residues long. V gave up 2 bases and J gave up 6 bases, with 14 bases separating them. CDR1 is SGHNT, CDR2 YENEEA, per germline. For the CDR3, the DNA is TGTGCCAGCAGCTTATACTACGCGACGGGCAATGAGCAGTTCTTC. Translated: CASSLYYATGNEQFF.

V gene TRBV7-7 combines with J gene TRBJ2-5; 7 positions agree with TRBD1. The CDR3 is 15 amino acids. Germline values: CDR1 SSHAT, CDR2 FNYEAQ (reference sequence). Trimming at V came to 5 bases and at J to 5 bases, leaving 11 bases not matched to a gene. The chain's CDR3 is CASSPTRSTGETQYF. CDR3 bases: TGTGCCAGCAGCCCCACGAGGTCGACAGGGGAGACCCAGTACTTC.

The chain recombines TRBV4-1 with TRBJ1-2, with 12 bases identical to TRBD1. J was trimmed by 6 bases and V by 6 bases; bases with no gene match: 5. Looked up from germline, CDR1 is MGHRA and CDR2 is YSYEKL. The CDR3 has 14 residues. The CDR3 DNA is TGCGCCAGCAGGGGACAGGGGGCATTTGATGGCTACACCTTC. Translating gives CASRGQGAFDGYTF.

This rearrangement joins TRBV2 to TRBJ2-5, with 8 bases fitting TRBD1. This CDR3 contains 14 residues. J gave up 4 bases and V 7 bases, and 8 bases lay outside the gene matches. Germline CDR1 SNHLY, CDR2 FYNNEI. The CDR3 coding sequence is TGTGCCAGCATACACAGGGGGATGGGAGAGACCCAGTACTTC. As protein: CASIHRGMGETQYF.

This sequence joins TRBV5-4 and TRBJ2-3, with 7 positions matching TRBD2. Trimming cost V 2 bases and J 4 bases; bases outside gene matches: 1. This CDR3 region has 13 residues. The V gene's germline CDR1 is SGHNT and CDR2 YYREEE (reference sequence). Here the CDR3 reads CASSFREADTQYF. The DNA of the CDR3 is TGTGCCAGCAGCTTCCGGGAGGCAGATACGCAGTATTTT.

This clone was recorded only once. CDR3 sequence: CASSLTQDRVNEQFF. CDR3 in DNA: TGTGCCAGCAGCTTAACCCAGGACAGGGTAAATGAGCAGTTCTTC. The chain links TRBV11-2 to TRBJ2-1; 8 positions agree with TRBD1. The germline gives CDR1 SGHAT, CDR2 FQNNGV. The V gene end was trimmed by 2 bases and the J gene end by 7 bases; junction bases not matched to a gene: 7. CDR3 length equals 15 residues.

This clone was recorded once. The chain employs TRBV9 and TRBJ2-7; tentatively, D is TRBD1 (5 bases). The CDR3 has 13 residues. Germline V gene sequence: CDR1 SGDLS, CDR2 YYNGEE. V was clipped by 3 bases and J by 5 bases, with 12 bases between them. The CDR3: CASSARVRDEQYF. The CDR3, as DNA: TGTGCCAGCAGCGCCAGGGTTCGCGACGAGCAGTACTTC.

V is TRBV7-8 and J is TRBJ2-3; perhaps TRBD1 as D (6 bases). The V and J ends lost 1 base and 4 bases respectively, with 15 bases between them. The germline CDR1 and CDR2 sequences are SGHVS and FQNEAQ. The CDR3 is made up of 16 amino acids. The CDR3: CASSLVQGPWADTQYF. Here the CDR3 DNA reads TGTGCCAGCAGCTTAGTCCAGGGGCCTTGGGCAGATACGCAGTATTTT.

The chain is built from TRBV27 and TRBJ2-1; D call uncertain. This CDR3 is 11 amino acids long. CDR1 is MNHEY and CDR2 is SMNVEV in the germline V gene (reference sequence). Trimming took 4 bases from V and 9 from J, leaving 7 bases between them. Here the CDR3 reads CASSSLGEQFF. CDR3 in DNA: TGTGCCAGCAGTTCGCTAGGTGAGCAGTTCTTC.

The DNA for the CDR3 is TGTGCCACCAAACAGGGGAGCACTGAAGCTTTCTTT. Its protein is CATKQGSTEAFF. This rearrangement joins TRBV19 to TRBJ1-1; TRBD1 aligns across 7 bases. This CDR3 has 12 residues. From germline, CDR1 is LNHDA and CDR2 SQIVND (reference sequence). After removal of 10 bases from V and 4 bases from J, the junction contained 6 bases not matched to a gene.

The chain links TRBV6-6 to TRBJ1-1; unclear D gene. The CDR3 is 13 residues long. The germline gives CDR1 MNHNY, CDR2 SVGAGI (reference sequence). V lost 2 bases and J lost 1, with 5 bases in between. The CDR3 loop reads CASSYGENTEAFF. The CDR3 DNA follows: TGTGCCAGCAGTTACGGTGAGAACACTGAAGCTTTCTTT.

The rearrangement joins TRBV2 to TRBJ2-7, with D uncertain. The germline V gene encodes CDR1 SNHLY and CDR2 FYNNEI. V was trimmed by 5 bases and J by 0 bases, leaving 2 bases between them. CDR3 length: 11 amino acids. The CDR3 loop is CASSPSYEQYF. DNA for the CDR3: TGTGCCAGCAGTCCCTCCTACGAGCAGTACTTC.

The chain links TRBV21-1 to TRBJ2-1; the DNA was not compared with TRBD2, the D call given in the table. TRBV21-1 is classified as a pseudogene. The CDR3 loop spans 10 amino acids. This chain's CDR3 is CASGREEQFF. CDR3 sequence (DNA): TGTGCCAGCGGAAGGGAGGAGCAGTTCTTC.